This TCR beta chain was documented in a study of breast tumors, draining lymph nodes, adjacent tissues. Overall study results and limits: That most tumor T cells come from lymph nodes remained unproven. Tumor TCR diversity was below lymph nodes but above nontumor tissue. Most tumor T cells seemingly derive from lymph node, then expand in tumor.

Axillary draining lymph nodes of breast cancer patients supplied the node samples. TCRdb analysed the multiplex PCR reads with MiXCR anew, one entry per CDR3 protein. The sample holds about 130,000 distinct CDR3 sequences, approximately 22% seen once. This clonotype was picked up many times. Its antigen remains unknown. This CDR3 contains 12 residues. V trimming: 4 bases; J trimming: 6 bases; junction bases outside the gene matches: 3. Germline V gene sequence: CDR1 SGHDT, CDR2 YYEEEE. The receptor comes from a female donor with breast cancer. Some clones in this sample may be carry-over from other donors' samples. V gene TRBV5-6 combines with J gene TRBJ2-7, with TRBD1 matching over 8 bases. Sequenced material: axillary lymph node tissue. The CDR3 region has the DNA TGTGCCAGCAGCGACACAGGGGGCGAGCAGTACTTC. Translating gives CASSDTGGEQYF.